The next 27 T cell receptor beta chains were all read from a single sample in a study of T cell responses to AZD1222 COVID-19 vaccine. Profiled with immunoSEQ multiplex PCR; TCRdb holds only in-frame clones, not every one. The table includes fewer than 120,000 clones, roughly 92% detected once. The specimen comprised peripheral blood, sampled 28 days after the second AZD1222 dose. The source is an adult who received the AZD1222 COVID-19 vaccine.

V usage is TRBV28 and J usage is TRBJ1-4; 10 bases align to TRBD1. Trimming cost V 6 bases and J 6 bases; bases outside gene matches: 4. The CDR3 extends over 14 amino acids. Germline V gives CDR1 MDHEN, CDR2 SYDVKM. Here the CDR3 reads CASRTGTGDEKLFF. The DNA of the CDR3 is TGTGCCAGCAGGACCGGGACAGGGGATGAAAAACTGTTTTTT.

This CDR3 reads CASSLLYNQDRDRYTF. CDR3 coding DNA: TGTGCCAGCAGCCTCTTATATAACCAAGACAGGGATCGCTACACCTTC. The V gene is TRBV14, the J gene TRBJ1-2, with 7 bases matching TRBD1. The CDR3 spans 16 residues. Germline values: CDR1 SGHDN, CDR2 FVKESK. V shed 4 bases, J shed 9 bases, and the junction held 17 bases outside the gene matches.

The chain couples TRBV11-2 to TRBJ2-1; either TRBD1 or TRBD2 may fit D (6 bases each). The CDR3 consists of 15 residues. Germline CDR1 and CDR2: SGHAT and FQNNGV. Trimming took off 8 bases at V and 6 bases at J, with 20 bases between the two ends. The CDR3 sequence: CASVKFRGAPNEQFF. Here the CDR3 DNA reads TGTGCCAGCGTTAAGTTTAGGGGGGCCCCCAATGAGCAGTTCTTC.

The chain employs TRBV10-3 and TRBJ1-2; no firm D call. V gave up 2 bases and J gave up 2 bases, with 6 bases separating them. The CDR3 is made up of 13 amino acids. CDR1 ENHRY and CDR2 SYGVKD come from the germline V gene. CDR3 nucleotides: TGTGCCATCAGTGAGGGGAGGAACTATGGCTACACCTTC. This codes for CAISEGRNYGYTF.

In the case of this clone: Additional DNA sequences in this sample encode the identical CDR3. V gene TRBV6-2 or TRBV6-3 combines with J gene TRBJ1-2; the D is unclear. Germline-derived CDR1 and CDR2 are MNHEY and SVGEGT. The V gene lost 2 bases and the J gene lost 8 bases, with 9 bases spanning the gap. The CDR3 covers 12 residues. CDR3 region: CASSYPEYGYTF. The CDR3 DNA sequence: TGTGCCAGCAGTTACCCGGAATACGGCTACACCTTC.

The gene calls are TRBV24-1 and TRBJ1-3; 10 bases line up with TRBD1. This CDR3 has 20 residues. Trimming took 3 bases from V and 6 from J; bases not matched to a gene: 19. Germline values: CDR1 KGHDR, CDR2 SFDVKD. CDR3 protein: CATSDIPGDRGRGRVNTIYF. Written as DNA, the CDR3 is TGTGCCACCAGTGATATCCCCGGGGACAGGGGAAGGGGACGGGTAAACACCATATATTTT.

This clone showed up just a few times. The CDR3, as DNA: TGCGCCAGCAGCTTCGAGCGGGGGGGCCGAGATACGCAGTATTTT. As protein: CASSFERGGRDTQYF. The V and J genes are TRBV5-1 and TRBJ2-3; TRBD2 matches at 10 bases. The CDR3 consists of 15 residues. V lost 2 bases to trimming and J lost 5 bases; unmatched junction nucleotides: 5. Germline lookup yields CDR1 SGHRS and CDR2 YFSETQ. Filled out from reference TRBV5-1 and TRBJ2-3, the complete variable domain reads KAGVTQTPRYLIKTRGQQVTLSCSPISGHRSVSWYQQTPGQGLQFLFEYFSETQRNKGNFPGRFSGRQFSNSRSEMNVSTLELGDSALYLCASSFERGGRDTQYFGPGTRLTVL.

The chain joins TRBV19 to TRBJ1-1; tentative D call: TRBD1 (6 bases). V lost 10 bases and J lost 4, with 16 bases in between. The CDR3 has 13 residues. Germline CDR1 reads LNHDA; CDR2 reads SQIVND (reference sequence). This CDR3 reads CATDVGGGTEAFF. The CDR3 region has the DNA TGTGCCACCGATGTAGGGGGGGGCACTGAAGCTTTCTTT.

The chain has TRBV6-5 and TRBJ2-7; the match to TRBD1 covers 9 bases. V was pared by 3 bases and J by 5 bases, with 2 bases of the junction left unmatched. Germline lookup yields CDR1 MNHEY and CDR2 SVGAGI. The CDR3 totals 13 residues. DNA for the CDR3: TGTGCCAGCAGTTATCGGACAGGGGACGAGCAGTACTTC. Amino acids: CASSYRTGDEQYF.

The chain recombines TRBV12-3 or TRBV12-4 with TRBJ1-4; D not certain. The germline V and J ends were trimmed by 3 bases and 6 bases, with 8 bases remaining between them. This CDR3 region has 13 residues. The CDR3 nucleotides are TGTGCCAGCAGTTTTAATGGGGATGAAAAACTGTTTTTT. Protein product: CASSFNGDEKLFF.

This sequence joins TRBV7-2 and TRBJ2-2, with a tentative D call TRBD1 (6 bases). This CDR3 is 14 amino acids long. Looked up from germline, CDR1 is SGHTA and CDR2 is FQGNSA. V was clipped by 5 bases and J by 2 bases, with 9 bases between them. CDR3 in amino acids: CASSGQFNTGELFF. The CDR3 DNA follows: TGTGCCAGCAGCGGACAGTTCAACACCGGGGAGCTGTTTTTT.

V and J are TRBV6-4 and TRBJ2-2; no clear D. V was pared by 3 bases and J by 2 bases, with 13 bases between. The CDR3 is 16 amino acids. CDR1 is MRHNA and CDR2 is SNTAGT in the germline V gene. CDR3 loop: CASSEIAGTNTGELFF. The CDR3 DNA reads TGTGCCAGCAGTGAAATTGCAGGCACTAACACCGGGGAGCTGTTTTTT.

This chain uses TRBV6-4 with TRBJ1-1; tentatively, D is TRBD1 (5 bases). V was pared by 5 bases and J by 1 base, with 8 bases between. The CDR3 spans 13 residues. CDR1 is MRHNA, CDR2 SNTAGT, per germline. CDR3 DNA: TGTGCCAGCAGTCCTACAGGGAACACTGAAGCTTTCTTT. Translation gives CASSPTGNTEAFF.

The chain is built from TRBV3-1 (or the pseudogene TRBV3-2) and TRBJ2-5; the match to TRBD1 covers 8 bases. This CDR3 spans 15 amino acids. Germline CDR1 LGHDT, CDR2 YNNKEL (reference sequence). The trim removed 1 base at V and 4 bases at J, leaving 5 bases unmatched. The CDR3 sequence: CASSQGDRRGETQYF. The CDR3 bases are TGTGCCAGCAGCCAAGGGGACAGGAGGGGAGAGACCCAGTACTTC.

The V gene is TRBV13, the J gene TRBJ2-3; 12 bases are shared with TRBD2. The junction had 9 bases not matched to a gene; V was cut back by 3 bases and J by 2 bases. The V gene's germline CDR1 is PRHDT and CDR2 FYEKMQ (reference sequence). The CDR3 is made up of 18 amino acids. The CDR3 nucleotides are TGTGCCAGCAGCTTGCCGCCCGGACTAGCGGGATCCACAGATACGCAGTATTTT. As protein: CASSLPPGLAGSTDTQYF.

The chain combines TRBV30 with TRBJ2-2, with D hard to call. The germline V and J ends were trimmed by 0 bases and 6 bases, with 8 bases remaining between them. CDR3 size: 13 residues. Germline-derived CDR1 and CDR2 are GTSNPN and SVGIG (reference sequence). The chain's CDR3 is CAWSVVGPGELFF. The DNA of the CDR3 is TGTGCCTGGAGTGTAGTAGGACCCGGGGAGCTGTTTTTT.

The chain employs TRBV6-1 and TRBJ1-6, with D unresolved. The V gene's germline CDR1 is MNHNS and CDR2 SASEGT. The CDR3 is 15 residues long. Trimming shortened V by 3 bases and J by 5 bases, and 11 bases separated the two germline ends. CDR3 region: CASSDEVRDNSPLHF. Written as DNA, the CDR3 is TGTGCCAGCAGTGATGAGGTCCGGGATAATTCACCCCTCCACTTT.

CDR3 loop: CASSLGTSYNSPLHF. DNA for the CDR3: TGTGCCAGCAGCCTTGGGACCTCCTATAATTCACCCCTCCACTTT. The chain employs TRBV11-2 and TRBJ1-6; tentatively, D is TRBD1 (5 bases). The germline CDR1 and CDR2 sequences are SGHAT and FQNNGV. The CDR3 contains 15 residues. Trimming left V 5 bases short and J 0 bases short, with 8 bases between. Full variable domain (missing parts from reference TRBV11-2 and TRBJ1-6): EAGVAQSPRYKIIEKRQSVAFWCNPISGHATLYWYQQILGQGPKLLIQFQNNGVVDDSQLPKDRFSAERLKGVDSTLKIQPAKLEDSAVYLCASSLGTSYNSPLHFGNGTRLTVT.

V usage is TRBV3-1 (or the pseudogene TRBV3-2) and J usage is TRBJ2-1, with TRBD2 matching 9 bases. V lost 4 bases, J lost 3 bases, and 7 bases stayed unmatched. The germline V gene has CDR1 LGHDT and CDR2 YNNKEL (reference sequence). The CDR3 consists of 16 residues. CDR3 loop: CASSPGPAGGYNEQFF. The CDR3 region has the DNA TGTGCCAGCAGCCCGGGGCCAGCGGGGGGCTACAATGAGCAGTTCTTC.

The chain links TRBV6-5 to TRBJ1-6; a possible D gene is TRBD1 (6 bases). V was clipped by 5 bases and J by 7 bases, with 15 bases between them. From germline, CDR1 is MNHEY and CDR2 SVGAGI. The CDR3 is 15 amino acids. The CDR3: CASSLLRDINSPLHF. In DNA, the CDR3 is TGTGCCAGCAGTCTACTCCGGGACATAAATTCACCCCTCCACTTT.

The chain employs TRBV4-2 and TRBJ1-4; the D gene is possibly TRBD1 (6 bases). The CDR3 sequence is 14 residues long. V was cut by 1 base and J by 5 bases, with 8 bases left in between. From germline, CDR1 is LGHNA and CDR2 YNFKEQ. The CDR3 DNA follows: TGTGCCAGCAGCCAAGCCCAGGGGAATGAAAAACTGTTTTTT. Encoded protein: CASSQAQGNEKLFF.

The chain uses TRBV7-9 and TRBJ1-1; maybe TRBD1 (5 bases). Germline assignment: CDR1 SEHNR and CDR2 FQNEAQ (reference sequence). V was cut by 5 bases and J by 4 bases, with 14 bases left in between. CDR3 length: 14 amino acids. CDR3 nucleotide sequence: TGTGCCAGCAGCACGGACACTCCCGGCACTGAAGCTTTCTTT. This codes for CASSTDTPGTEAFF.

This rearrangement joins TRBV28 to TRBJ2-1; possible D gene TRBD1, 5 bases. The germline CDR1 and CDR2 sequences are MDHEN and SYDVKM. Trimming took 5 bases from V and 7 from J, leaving 15 bases between them. The CDR3 totals 14 residues. DNA for the CDR3: TGTGCCAGCAGTCTTCTCTACCGACAGAATGAGCAGTTCTTC. Its protein is CASSLLYRQNEQFF.

The chain carries TRBV9 and TRBJ2-1; D possibly corresponds to TRBD2 (6 bases). The V end was cut by 3 bases, the J end by 3 bases, with 13 bases between. The CDR3 totals 15 residues. Germline values: CDR1 SGDLS, CDR2 YYNGEE. CDR3 in amino acids: CASSESGLDYNEQFF. In DNA form, the CDR3 reads TGTGCCAGCAGCGAGAGCGGGCTCGACTACAATGAGCAGTTCTTC.

This rearrangement joins TRBV7-8 to TRBJ1-5; D is undetermined. The V end was cut by 4 bases, the J end by 0 bases, with 13 bases between. The germline V gene encodes CDR1 SGHVS and CDR2 FQNEAQ. CDR3 length equals 16 residues. The CDR3 nucleotides are TGTGCCAGCAGCTATTCGACGAGGAATAGCAATCAGCCCCAGCATTTT. This codes for CASSYSTRNSNQPQHF.

This clone was seen only once. This rearrangement joins TRBV27 to TRBJ1-6, with D possibly TRBD1 on 6 matching bases. With 2 bases removed from V and 10 bases from J, the gap between germline ends came to 15 bases. The CDR3 has 15 residues. The germline V gene has CDR1 MNHEY and CDR2 SMNVEV (reference sequence). The CDR3 sequence is CASSLTPGAVSPLHF. In DNA form, the CDR3 reads TGTGCCAGCAGTTTAACCCCAGGGGCGGTGTCACCCCTCCACTTT.

V gene TRBV7-6 combines with J gene TRBJ1-1; the match to TRBD1 covers 7 bases. The CDR3 spans 14 residues. With V trimmed by 5 bases and J by 0 bases, 3 bases remained unmatched. Germline CDR1 is SGHVS and CDR2 is FNYEAQ. CDR3 protein: CASSQTGMNTEAFF. The CDR3 DNA sequence: TGTGCCAGCAGCCAGACAGGGATGAACACTGAAGCTTTCTTT.